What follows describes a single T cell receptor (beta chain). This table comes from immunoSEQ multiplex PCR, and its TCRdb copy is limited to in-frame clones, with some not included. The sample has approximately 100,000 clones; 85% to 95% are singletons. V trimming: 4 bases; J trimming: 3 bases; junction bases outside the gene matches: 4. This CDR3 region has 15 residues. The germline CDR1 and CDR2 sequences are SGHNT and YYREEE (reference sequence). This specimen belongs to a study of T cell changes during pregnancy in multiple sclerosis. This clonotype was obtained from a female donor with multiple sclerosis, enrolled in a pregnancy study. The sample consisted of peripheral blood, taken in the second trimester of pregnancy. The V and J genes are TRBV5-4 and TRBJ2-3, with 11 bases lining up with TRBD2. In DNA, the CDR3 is TGTGCCAGCAGCGGATTAGCGGGAGGGACAGATACGCAGTATTTT. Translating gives CASSGLAGGTDTQYF.